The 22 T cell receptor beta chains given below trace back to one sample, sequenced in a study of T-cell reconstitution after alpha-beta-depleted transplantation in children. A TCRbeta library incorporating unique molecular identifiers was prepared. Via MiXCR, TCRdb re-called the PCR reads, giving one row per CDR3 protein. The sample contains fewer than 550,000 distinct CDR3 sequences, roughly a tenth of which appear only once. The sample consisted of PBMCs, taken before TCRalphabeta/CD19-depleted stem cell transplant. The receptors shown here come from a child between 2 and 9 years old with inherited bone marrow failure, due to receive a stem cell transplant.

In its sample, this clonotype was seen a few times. This CDR3 reads CASSHELAGEADTQYF. CDR3 nucleotide sequence: TGTGCCAGCAGCCACGAACTAGCGGGAGAGGCAGATACGCAGTATTTT. This sequence joins TRBV7-6 and TRBJ2-3; 11 positions match TRBD2. The CDR3 loop spans 16 amino acids. V trimming: 5 bases; J trimming: 4 bases; junction bases outside the gene matches: 8. Germline assignment: CDR1 SGHVS and CDR2 FNYEAQ.

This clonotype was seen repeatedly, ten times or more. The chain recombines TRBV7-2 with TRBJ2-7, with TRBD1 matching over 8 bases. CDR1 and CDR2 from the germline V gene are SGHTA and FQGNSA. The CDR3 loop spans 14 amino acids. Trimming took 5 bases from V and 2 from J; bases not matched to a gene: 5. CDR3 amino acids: CASSKRGQAYEQYF. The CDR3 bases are TGTGCCAGCAGCAAAAGGGGACAGGCCTACGAGCAGTACTTC.

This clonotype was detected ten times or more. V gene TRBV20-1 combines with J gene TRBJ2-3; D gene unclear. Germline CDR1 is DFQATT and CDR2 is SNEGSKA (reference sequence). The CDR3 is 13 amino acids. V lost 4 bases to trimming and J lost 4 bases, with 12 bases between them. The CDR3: CSANGRHADTQYF. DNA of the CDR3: TGCAGTGCTAATGGAAGGCACGCAGATACGCAGTATTTT.

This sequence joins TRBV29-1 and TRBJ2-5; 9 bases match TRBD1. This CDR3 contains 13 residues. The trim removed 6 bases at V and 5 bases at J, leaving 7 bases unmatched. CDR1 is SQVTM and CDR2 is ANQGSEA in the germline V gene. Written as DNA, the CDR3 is TGCAGCGTAACGGGACAGGGTCGGGAGACCCAGTACTTC. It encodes CSVTGQGRETQYF. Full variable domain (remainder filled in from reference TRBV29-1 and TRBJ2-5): SAVISQKPSRDICQRGTSLTIQCQVDSQVTMMFWYRQQPGQSLTLIATANQGSEATYESGFVIDKFPISRPNLTFSTLTVSNMSPEDSSIYLCSVTGQGRETQYFGPGTRLLVL.

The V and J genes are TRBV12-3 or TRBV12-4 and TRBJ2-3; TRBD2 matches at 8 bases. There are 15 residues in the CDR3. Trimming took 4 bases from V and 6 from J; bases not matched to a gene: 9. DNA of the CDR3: TGTGCCAGCAGTTGGCCGGGGGGGCTGACGGATACGCAGTATTTT. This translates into CASSWPGGLTDTQYF.

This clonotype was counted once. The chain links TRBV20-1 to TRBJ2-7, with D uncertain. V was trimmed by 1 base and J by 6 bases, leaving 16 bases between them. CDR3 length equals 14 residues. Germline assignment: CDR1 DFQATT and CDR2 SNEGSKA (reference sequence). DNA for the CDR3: TGCAGTGCTAGAGTGGGTGGAATGGCTTCCGAGCAGTACTTC. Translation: CSARVGGMASEQYF.

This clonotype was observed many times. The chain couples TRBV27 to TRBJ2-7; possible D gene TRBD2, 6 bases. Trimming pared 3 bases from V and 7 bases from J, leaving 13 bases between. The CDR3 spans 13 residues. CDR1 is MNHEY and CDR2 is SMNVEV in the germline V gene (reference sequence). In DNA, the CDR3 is TGTGCCAGCAGTTTCCGGAACGGAGGGGAGCAGTACTTC. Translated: CASSFRNGGEQYF.

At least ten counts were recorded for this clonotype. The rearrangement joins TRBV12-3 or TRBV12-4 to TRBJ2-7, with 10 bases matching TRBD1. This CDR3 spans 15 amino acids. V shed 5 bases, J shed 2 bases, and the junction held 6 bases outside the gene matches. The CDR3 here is CASSPRDRGPYEQYF. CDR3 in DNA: TGTGCCAGCAGTCCCCGGGACAGGGGCCCCTACGAGCAGTACTTC.

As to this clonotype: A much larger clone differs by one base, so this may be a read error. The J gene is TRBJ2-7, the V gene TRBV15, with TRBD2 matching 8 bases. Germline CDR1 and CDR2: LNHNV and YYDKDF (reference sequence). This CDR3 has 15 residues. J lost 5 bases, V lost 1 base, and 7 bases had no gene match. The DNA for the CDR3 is TGTGCCACCAGCAGAGTACTAGCGGCAGCCCACGAGCAGTACTTC. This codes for CATSRVLAAAHEQYF.

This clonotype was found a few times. CDR3 loop: CASSMALRLGFSYNEQFF. CDR3 nucleotides: TGTGCCAGCAGCATGGCCTTAAGACTAGGTTTTTCCTACAATGAGCAGTTCTTC. V gene TRBV6-2 or TRBV6-3 combines with J gene TRBJ2-1, with a weak D call TRBD2 (6 bases). The CDR3 extends over 18 amino acids. CDR1 is MNHEY, CDR2 SVGEGT, per germline. V gave up 6 bases and J gave up 1 base, with 22 bases separating them.

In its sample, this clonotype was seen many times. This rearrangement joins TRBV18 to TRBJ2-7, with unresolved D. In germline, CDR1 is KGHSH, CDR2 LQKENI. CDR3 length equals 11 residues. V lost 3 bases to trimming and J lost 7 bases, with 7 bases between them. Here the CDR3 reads CASSPTGEQYF. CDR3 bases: TGTGCCAGCTCACCTACTGGTGAGCAGTACTTC.

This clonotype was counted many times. CDR3 bases: TGCAGTGCTAGAGATAGCATCGCCTACGAGCAGTACTTC. Translation gives CSARDSIAYEQYF. The chain is built from TRBV20-1 and TRBJ2-7; D gene uncertain. The ends were cut back, 0 bases at V and 2 bases at J, with 8 bases in the middle. This CDR3 is built from 13 residues. CDR1 and CDR2 (germline): DFQATT, SNEGSKA (reference sequence).

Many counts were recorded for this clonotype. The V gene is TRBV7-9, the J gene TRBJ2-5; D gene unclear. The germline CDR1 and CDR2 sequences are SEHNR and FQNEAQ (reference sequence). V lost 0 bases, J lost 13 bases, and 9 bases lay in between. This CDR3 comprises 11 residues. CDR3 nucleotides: TGTGCCAGCAGCTTAGCGCTGACTGCGTACTTC. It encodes CASSLALTAYF.

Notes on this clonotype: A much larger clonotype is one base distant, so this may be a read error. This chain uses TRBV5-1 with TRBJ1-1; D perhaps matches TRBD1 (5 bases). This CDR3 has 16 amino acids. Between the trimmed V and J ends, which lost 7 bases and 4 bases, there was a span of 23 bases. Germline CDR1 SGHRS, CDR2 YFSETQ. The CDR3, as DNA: TGCGCCAGCGGCCCAGTAGGGCAGGGAGAGGGCACTGAAGCTTTCTTT. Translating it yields CASGPVGQGEGTEAFF. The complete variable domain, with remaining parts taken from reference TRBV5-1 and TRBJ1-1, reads KAGVTQTPRYLIKTRGQQVTLSCSPISGHRSVSWYQQTPGQGLQFLFEYFSETQRNKGNFPGRFSGRQFSNSRSEMNVSTLELGDSALYLCASGPVGQGEGTEAFFGQGTRLTVV.

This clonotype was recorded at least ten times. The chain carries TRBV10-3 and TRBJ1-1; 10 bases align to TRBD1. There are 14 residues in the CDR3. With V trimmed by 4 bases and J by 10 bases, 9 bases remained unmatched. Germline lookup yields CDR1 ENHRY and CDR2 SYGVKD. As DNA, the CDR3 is TGTGCCATCAGTGGACCGGGACAGGGGAGTGGAGCTTTCTTT. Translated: CAISGPGQGSGAFF.

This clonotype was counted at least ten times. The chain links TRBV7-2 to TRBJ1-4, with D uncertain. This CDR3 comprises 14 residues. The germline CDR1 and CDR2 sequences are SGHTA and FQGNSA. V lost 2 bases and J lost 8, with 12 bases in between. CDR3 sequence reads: CASSLMGGEEKLFF. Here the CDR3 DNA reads TGTGCCAGCAGCTTAATGGGAGGAGAGGAAAAACTGTTTTTT.

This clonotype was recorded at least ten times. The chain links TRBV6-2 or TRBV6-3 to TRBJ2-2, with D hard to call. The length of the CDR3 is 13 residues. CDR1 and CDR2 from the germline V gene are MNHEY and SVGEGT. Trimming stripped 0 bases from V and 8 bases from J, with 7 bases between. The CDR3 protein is CASSYSNQGELFF. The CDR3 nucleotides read TGTGCCAGCAGTTACTCGAACCAAGGGGAGCTGTTTTTT.

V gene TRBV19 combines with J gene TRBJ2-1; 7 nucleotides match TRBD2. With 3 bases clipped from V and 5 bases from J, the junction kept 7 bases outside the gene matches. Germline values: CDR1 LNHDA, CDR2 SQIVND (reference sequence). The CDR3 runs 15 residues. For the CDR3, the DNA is TGTGCCAGTAGTATCTTGGGGGGGATGGACAATGAGCAGTTCTTC. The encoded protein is CASSILGGMDNEQFF. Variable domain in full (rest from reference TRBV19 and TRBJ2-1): DGGITQSPKYLFRKEGQNVTLSCEQNLNHDAMYWYRQDPGQGLRLIYYSQIVNDFQKGDIAEGYSVSREKKESFPLTVTSAQKNPTAFYLCASSILGGMDNEQFFGPGTRLTVL.

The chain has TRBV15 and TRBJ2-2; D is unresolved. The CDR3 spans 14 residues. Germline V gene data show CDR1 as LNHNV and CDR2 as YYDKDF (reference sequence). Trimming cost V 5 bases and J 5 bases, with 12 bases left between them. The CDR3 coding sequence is TGTGCCACCAGCGGTATGGTGGTAACCGGGGAGCTGTTTTTT. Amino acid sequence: CATSGMVVTGELFF.

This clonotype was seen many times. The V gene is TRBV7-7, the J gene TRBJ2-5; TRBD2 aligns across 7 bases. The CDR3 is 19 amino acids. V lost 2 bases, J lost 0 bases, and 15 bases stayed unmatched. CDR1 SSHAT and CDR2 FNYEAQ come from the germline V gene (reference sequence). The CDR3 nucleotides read TGTGCCAGCAGCTTAACCCCATGGGCTAGCGGAAGGTACCAAGAGACCCAGTACTTC. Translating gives CASSLTPWASGRYQETQYF.

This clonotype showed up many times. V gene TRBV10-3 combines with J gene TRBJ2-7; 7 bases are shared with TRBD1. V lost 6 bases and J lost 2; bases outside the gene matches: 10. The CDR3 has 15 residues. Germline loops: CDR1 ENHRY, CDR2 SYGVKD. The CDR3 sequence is CAISLGDSRAYEQYF. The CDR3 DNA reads TGTGCCATCAGCTTGGGGGACAGCCGAGCCTACGAGCAGTACTTC.

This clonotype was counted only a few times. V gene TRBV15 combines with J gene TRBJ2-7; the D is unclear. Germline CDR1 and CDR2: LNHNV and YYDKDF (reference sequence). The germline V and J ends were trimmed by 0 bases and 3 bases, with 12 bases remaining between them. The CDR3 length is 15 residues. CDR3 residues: CATSRDLAGSYEQYF. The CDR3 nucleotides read TGTGCCACCAGCAGAGATCTCGCAGGTAGCTACGAGCAGTACTTC.